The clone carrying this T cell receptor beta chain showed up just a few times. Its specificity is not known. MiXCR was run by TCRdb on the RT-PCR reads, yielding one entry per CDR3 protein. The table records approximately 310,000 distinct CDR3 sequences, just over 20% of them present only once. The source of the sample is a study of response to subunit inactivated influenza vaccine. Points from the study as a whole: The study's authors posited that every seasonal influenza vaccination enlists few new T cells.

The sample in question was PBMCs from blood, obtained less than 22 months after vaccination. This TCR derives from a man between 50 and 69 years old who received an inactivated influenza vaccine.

The CDR3 nucleotides read TGTGCCCGACAAGCTGGGGGTTTGTGGCACCGGTCCCAGCCCCAGCATTTT. It yields the protein CARQAGGLWHRSQPQHF. The V call is TRBV25-1, the J call TRBJ1-5; weak D call: TRBD1 (5 bases). Germline V gene data show CDR1 as MGHDK and CDR2 as SYGVNS. Trimming took 11 bases from V and 7 from J, leaving 30 bases between them. The CDR3 extends over 17 amino acids.